This note documents a single T cell receptor beta chain sequence. What it binds is unknown. Exclusions: uncontrolled infection, other autoimmune disease, pregnancy, lactation. What was amplified from RNA transcripts were TCR beta CDR3 regions. A first-round RT-PCR of the TCR CDR3 used the HTBI primer set. MiXCR, applied by TCRdb to the multiplex PCR reads, yields one record per CDR3 protein. The sample lists around 280,000 distinct CDR3 sequences; 10% to 15% were seen once. This specimen belongs to a study of T cells in Graves' hyperthyroidism and ophthalmopathy. General observations from the study: Among thyroid clonotypes expanded above 0.001, most also appeared in blood.

Trimming shortened V by 4 bases and J by 1 base, and 14 bases separated the two germline ends. Germline V CDR1 and CDR2: LGHDT, YNNKEL (reference sequence). The CDR3 totals 16 residues. Sequencing was carried out using blood. The sequence came from a young woman with Graves' hyperthyroidism that later progressed to Graves' ophthalmopathy. The V gene is TRBV3-1, the J gene TRBJ2-4, with D possibly TRBD2 on 6 matching bases. CDR3 in DNA: TGTGCCAGCAGCCCCCCCGGTGGGAGGGCCAAAAACATTCAGTACTTC. Translated, it gives CASSPPGGRAKNIQYF.